The 11 T cell receptor beta chains below come from one sample, sequenced in a study of technical replicates of blood from several donors. The table came from immunoSEQ multiplex PCR; TCRdb's copy has only in-frame clones and leaves some out. Of tens of thousands of clones listed, just over 95% were seen once; the top ten hold more than 0.35%. Sequenced input: T cells isolated from PBMCs. The receptors originated from a human donor in good health.

The J gene is TRBJ2-1, the V gene TRBV29-1; maybe TRBD2 (6 bases). In germline, CDR1 is SQVTM, CDR2 ANQGSEA. With 2 bases removed from V and 3 bases from J, the gap between germline ends came to 20 bases. The length of the CDR3 is 17 residues. The CDR3 DNA reads TGCAGCGTTGAATCCTTCGGGGACTTCGCCCGCTACAATGAGCAGTTCTTC. It specifies CSVESFGDFARYNEQFF.

This chain connects TRBV28 to TRBJ2-2; 8 nucleotides match TRBD2. J lost 7 bases, V lost 6 bases, and 7 bases had no gene match. The CDR3 has 14 amino acids. Germline V gene sequence: CDR1 MDHEN, CDR2 SYDVKM. CDR3: CASRGSGSHGELFF. CDR3 in DNA: TGTGCCAGCAGGGGCAGCGGGAGCCACGGGGAGCTGTTTTTT.

This rearrangement joins TRBV18 to TRBJ1-1; TRBD1 might be the D (6 bases). This CDR3 comprises 15 residues. Germline values: CDR1 KGHSH, CDR2 LQKENI. Trimming removed 2 bases at V and 4 bases at J, with 14 bases between. Written as DNA, the CDR3 is TGTGCCAGCTCACCAACCAGGGGACCTGCCACTGAAGCTTTCTTT. It translates to CASSPTRGPATEAFF.

This clone was seen a single time. The V and J genes are TRBV27 and TRBJ1-2; the match to TRBD1 covers 7 bases. There are 16 residues in the CDR3. Looked up from germline, CDR1 is MNHEY and CDR2 is SMNVEV (reference sequence). V lost 6 bases and J lost 4; bases outside the gene matches: 14. The CDR3 bases are TGTGCCAGCAGCTCCAGACCGGGACAGATAGTCTATGGCTACACCTTC. Its translation: CASSSRPGQIVYGYTF.

This clone has a single count. The rearrangement links TRBV7-3 to TRBJ2-7, with TRBD2 identical over 13 bases. The V gene end was trimmed by 5 bases and the J gene end by 6 bases; junction bases not matched to a gene: 7. CDR1 and CDR2 from the germline V gene are SGHTA and FQGTGA. This CDR3 contains 15 residues. DNA for the CDR3: TGTGCCAGCAGCGTAGGACTAGCGGGAGAGGGCGAGCAGTACTTC. This gives the protein CASSVGLAGEGEQYF.

The V gene is TRBV11-3, the J gene TRBJ2-2; 7 nucleotides align to TRBD2. J lost 5 bases, V lost 5 bases, and 11 bases had no gene match. There are 16 residues in the CDR3. Looked up from germline, CDR1 is SGHNT and CDR2 is YENEEA. CDR3 nucleotides: TGTGCCAGCAGCGATGGGGGGGGAGACAAGACCGGGGAGCTGTTTTTT. This sequence encodes CASSDGGGDKTGELFF.

The CDR3 DNA follows: TGTGCCAGCATGGCGGGAGAGACCCAGTACTTC. It is translated as CASMAGETQYF. The chain is built from TRBV2 and TRBJ2-5, with D perhaps TRBD2 (5 bases). V dropped 7 bases and J dropped 4 bases, with 7 bases sitting between them. CDR1 is SNHLY, CDR2 FYNNEI, per germline. This CDR3 has 11 residues.

V and J are TRBV7-2 and TRBJ2-3; 9 bases match TRBD2. The CDR3 spans 16 residues. V lost 2 bases to trimming and J lost 4 bases; unmatched junction nucleotides: 7. In germline, CDR1 is SGHTA, CDR2 FQGNSA. The CDR3 spells CASSLLAGGLADTQYF. The DNA of the CDR3 is TGTGCCAGCAGCTTACTGGCGGGAGGGCTGGCAGATACGCAGTATTTT.

The chain has TRBV29-1 and TRBJ2-5; a weak D match, TRBD1 (6 bases). Germline values: CDR1 SQVTM, CDR2 ANQGSEA. V was cut by 0 bases and J by 2 bases, with 16 bases left in between. This CDR3 has 16 amino acids. CDR3 in amino acids: CSVEDGWDKTQETQYF. The CDR3 DNA reads as TGCAGCGTTGAAGACGGGTGGGACAAGACTCAAGAGACCCAGTACTTC.

The J gene is TRBJ1-1, the V gene TRBV19; no clear D gene. The CDR3 consists of 13 residues. V lost 5 bases to trimming and J lost 8 bases, with 15 bases between them. Per germline, CDR1 LNHDA and CDR2 SQIVND (reference sequence). The CDR3 sequence is CASSGQTALEAFF. The CDR3 region has the DNA TGTGCCAGTAGTGGGCAGACCGCACTGGAAGCTTTCTTT. Using reference TRBV19 and TRBJ1-1 for the parts outside the CDR3, the full variable domain is DGGITQSPKYLFRKEGQNVTLSCEQNLNHDAMYWYRQDPGQGLRLIYYSQIVNDFQKGDIAEGYSVSREKKESFPLTVTSAQKNPTAFYLCASSGQTALEAFFGQGTRLTVV.

The chain couples TRBV5-1 to TRBJ2-4, with D possibly TRBD2 on 6 matching bases. Trimming removed 1 base at V and 0 bases at J, with 14 bases between. In germline, CDR1 is SGHRS, CDR2 YFSETQ. CDR3 length: 17 amino acids. The CDR3 region is CASSLSRGYLAKNIQYF. The DNA of the CDR3 is TGCGCCAGCAGCTTGTCTCGGGGGTATCTAGCCAAAAACATTCAGTACTTC.